The next 12 T cell receptor beta chains were all read from a single sample in a study of blood T cells in healthy people across ages. It was with a sample-barcoded 5' primer and a J-beta primer mix that a second PCR of about 6 to 11 cycles was run. TCRdb reprocessed the 5' RACE reads via MiXCR and lists one record per CDR3 protein. The sample holds around 800,000 distinct CDR3 sequences, approximately 67% seen once. Sequencing was carried out using blood. These TCRs come from a man between 25 and 39 years old in good health.

The rearrangement joins TRBV6-5 to TRBJ1-5; D unclear. CDR1 and CDR2 (germline): MNHEY, SVGAGI. This CDR3 has 13 residues. The V and J ends lost 0 bases and 7 bases respectively, with 7 bases between them. Here the CDR3 DNA reads TGTGCCAGCAGTTACTCGAATGGACAGCCCCAGCATTTT. Translating gives CASSYSNGQPQHF.

The chain combines TRBV4-2 with TRBJ1-5, with 9 nucleotides matching TRBD1. The CDR3 covers 16 residues. The germline gives CDR1 LGHNA, CDR2 YNFKEQ. Losses at the gene ends were 1 base for V and 6 bases for J; bases not matched to a gene: 7. CDR3 in amino acids: CASSQAPGTGRQPQHF. The CDR3 DNA reads TGTGCCAGCAGCCAAGCTCCCGGGACAGGGCGTCAGCCCCAGCATTTT.

The V gene is TRBV12-3 or TRBV12-4, the J gene TRBJ2-5, with a possible D match to TRBD1 (7 bases). The CDR3 runs 13 residues. Trimming stripped 6 bases from V and 4 bases from J, with 12 bases between. The CDR3 DNA reads as TGTGCCAGCAGACCCCAGGGGGGAGAGACCCAGTACTTC. It yields the protein CASRPQGGETQYF.

This rearrangement joins TRBV13 to TRBJ2-3, with D unclear. The CDR3 is 15 amino acids. V dropped 5 bases and J dropped 0 bases, with 12 bases sitting between them. The germline CDR1 and CDR2 sequences are PRHDT and FYEKMQ (reference sequence). CDR3 sequence (DNA): TGTGCCAGCAGCCCGACTGACGGTAGCACAGATACGCAGTATTTT. Translation gives CASSPTDGSTDTQYF.

J is TRBJ2-1 and V is TRBV20-1, with 14 nucleotides matching TRBD2. The CDR3 consists of 19 residues. The V segment lost 6 bases and the J segment 0 bases; nucleotides outside the gene matches: 13. CDR1 and CDR2 from the germline V gene are DFQATT and SNEGSKA (reference sequence). The CDR3 reads CSAKDRTGTSGSSYNEQFF. CDR3 coding DNA: TGCAGTGCGAAAGACCGGACCGGGACTAGCGGGAGCTCCTACAATGAGCAGTTCTTC.

The chain combines TRBV20-1 with TRBJ2-1, with a weak D call TRBD2 (6 bases). This CDR3 is built from 12 residues. CDR1 and CDR2 from the germline V gene are DFQATT and SNEGSKA (reference sequence). V lost 6 bases and J lost 8, with 14 bases in between. The CDR3, as DNA: TGCAGTGCACCCGTGCGGGGATATGAGCAGTTCTTC. As protein: CSAPVRGYEQFF.

The chain recombines TRBV3-1 with TRBJ2-1, with 9 nucleotides matching TRBD2. The CDR3 loop spans 15 amino acids. CDR1 is LGHDT and CDR2 is YNNKEL in the germline V gene (reference sequence). The V gene end was trimmed by 6 bases and the J gene end by 8 bases; junction bases not matched to a gene: 11. The CDR3 sequence: CASSSFSGGGDEQFF. The CDR3, as DNA: TGTGCCAGCAGTTCTTTTAGCGGGGGAGGAGATGAGCAGTTCTTC.

There are a few counts of this clonotype. This rearrangement joins TRBV20-1 to TRBJ2-5; 7 bases match TRBD2. CDR1 and CDR2 (germline): DFQATT, SNEGSKA (reference sequence). The CDR3 sequence is 16 residues long. The junction had 14 bases not matched to a gene; V was cut back by 5 bases and J by 2 bases. CDR3 coding DNA: TGCAGTGCTCCCTCCCTGACTAGCAGATTACAAGAGACCCAGTACTTC. It encodes CSAPSLTSRLQETQYF.

This clonotype was picked up a small number of times. V is TRBV7-3 and J is TRBJ2-1; 8 nucleotides align to TRBD1. The CDR3 runs 15 residues. Trimming took 5 bases from V and 2 from J; bases not matched to a gene: 5. Germline V gives CDR1 SGHTA, CDR2 FQGTGA. The CDR3 sequence is CASSMGQVPYNEQFF. The CDR3, as DNA: TGTGCCAGCAGCATGGGACAGGTCCCCTACAATGAGCAGTTCTTC. Complete variable domain (other parts from reference TRBV7-3 and TRBJ2-1): GAGVSQTPSNKVTEKGKYVELRCDPISGHTALYWYRQSLGQGPEFLIYFQGTGAADDSGLPNDRFFAVRPEGSVSTLKIQRTERGDSAVYLCASSMGQVPYNEQFFGPGTRLTVL.

The chain has TRBV14 and TRBJ2-1; the D call may be TRBD1 or TRBD2 (6 bases each). Germline CDR1 is SGHDN and CDR2 is FVKESK. V gave up 4 bases and J gave up 12 bases, with 28 bases separating them. CDR3 length: 17 amino acids. DNA of the CDR3: TGTGCCAGCAGCCCGATGGAAGGGGGGACGTCGCGGCGTCGGCAGTTCTTC. Protein product: CASSPMEGGTSRRRQFF.

The chain employs TRBV6-2 or TRBV6-3 and TRBJ2-5, with TRBD1 identical over 9 bases. The CDR3 has 16 residues. V dropped 0 bases and J dropped 6; count of bases not matched to a gene: 8. Germline-derived CDR1 and CDR2 are MNHEY and SVGEGT. The CDR3 loop is CASSYSLGQGPKTQYF. For the CDR3, the DNA is TGTGCCAGCAGTTACTCCCTGGGACAGGGCCCGAAGACCCAGTACTTC.

V usage is TRBV14 and J usage is TRBJ2-2; no clear D. This CDR3 has 18 residues. Trimming pared 0 bases from V and 4 bases from J, leaving 18 bases between. Germline CDR1 is SGHDN and CDR2 is FVKESK. DNA of the CDR3: TGTGCCAGCAGCCAAGAAGGGCCCCGAAAAAGCGTCACCGGGGAGCTGTTTTTT. Translating gives CASSQEGPRKSVTGELFF.